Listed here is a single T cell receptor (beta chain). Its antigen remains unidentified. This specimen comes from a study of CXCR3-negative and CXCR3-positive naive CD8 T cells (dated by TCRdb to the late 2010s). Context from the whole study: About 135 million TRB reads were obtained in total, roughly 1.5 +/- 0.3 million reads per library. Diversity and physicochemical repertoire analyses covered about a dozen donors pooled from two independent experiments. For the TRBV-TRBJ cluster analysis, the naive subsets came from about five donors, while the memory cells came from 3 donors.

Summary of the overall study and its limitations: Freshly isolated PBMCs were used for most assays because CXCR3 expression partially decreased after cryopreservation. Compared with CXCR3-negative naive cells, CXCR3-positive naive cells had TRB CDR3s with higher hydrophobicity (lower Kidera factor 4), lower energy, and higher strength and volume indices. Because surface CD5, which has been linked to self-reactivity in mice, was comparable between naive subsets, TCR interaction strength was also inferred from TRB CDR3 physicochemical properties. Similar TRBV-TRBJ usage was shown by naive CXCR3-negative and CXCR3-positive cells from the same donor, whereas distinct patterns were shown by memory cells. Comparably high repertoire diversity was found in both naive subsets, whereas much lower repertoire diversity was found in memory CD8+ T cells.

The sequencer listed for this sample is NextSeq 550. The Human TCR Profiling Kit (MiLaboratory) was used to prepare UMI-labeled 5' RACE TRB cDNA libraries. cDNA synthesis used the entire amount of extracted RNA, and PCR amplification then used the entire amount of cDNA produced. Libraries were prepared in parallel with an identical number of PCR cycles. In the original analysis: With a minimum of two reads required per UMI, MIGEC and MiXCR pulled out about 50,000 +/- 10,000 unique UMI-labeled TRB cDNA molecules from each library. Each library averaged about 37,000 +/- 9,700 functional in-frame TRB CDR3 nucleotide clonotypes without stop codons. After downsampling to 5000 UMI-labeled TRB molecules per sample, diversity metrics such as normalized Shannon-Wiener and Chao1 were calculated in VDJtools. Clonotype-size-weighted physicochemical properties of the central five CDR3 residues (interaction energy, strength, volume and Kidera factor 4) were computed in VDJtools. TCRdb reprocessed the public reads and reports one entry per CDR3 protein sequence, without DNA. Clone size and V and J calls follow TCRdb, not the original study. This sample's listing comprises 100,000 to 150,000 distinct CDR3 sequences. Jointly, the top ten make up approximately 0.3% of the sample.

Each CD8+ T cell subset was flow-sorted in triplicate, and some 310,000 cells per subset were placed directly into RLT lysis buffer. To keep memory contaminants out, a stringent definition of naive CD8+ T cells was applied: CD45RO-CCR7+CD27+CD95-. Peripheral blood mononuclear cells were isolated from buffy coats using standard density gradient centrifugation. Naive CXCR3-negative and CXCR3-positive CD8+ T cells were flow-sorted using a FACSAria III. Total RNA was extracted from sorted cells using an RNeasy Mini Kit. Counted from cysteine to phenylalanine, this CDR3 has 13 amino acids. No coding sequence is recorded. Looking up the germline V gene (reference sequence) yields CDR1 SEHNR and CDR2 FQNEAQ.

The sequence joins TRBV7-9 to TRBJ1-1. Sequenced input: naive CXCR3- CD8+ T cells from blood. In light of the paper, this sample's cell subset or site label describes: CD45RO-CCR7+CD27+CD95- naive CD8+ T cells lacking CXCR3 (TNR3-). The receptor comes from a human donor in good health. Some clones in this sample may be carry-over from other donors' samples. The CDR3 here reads CASSVSGSPEAFF.